These 20 T cell receptor beta chains share one sample of origin, sequenced in a study of CD8 T cells in ankylosing spondylitis. Each CDR3 protein gets one entry after TCRdb re-called the 5' RACE reads with MiXCR. The sample lists about 140,000 distinct CDR3 sequences, under 35% occurring once. The sequenced material came from synovial fluid, either unsorted or a sorted T cell fraction (not recorded which). The receptors shown here come from a male donor with ankylosing spondylitis.

In this sample, this clonotype turned up a few times. The chain recombines TRBV15 with TRBJ1-1, with 8 positions matching TRBD1. This CDR3 is built from 16 residues. J lost 5 bases, V lost 1 base, and 9 bases had no gene match. Looked up from germline, CDR1 is LNHNV and CDR2 is YYDKDF (reference sequence). The CDR3 sequence: CATSRGTAGGLTEAFF. For the CDR3, the DNA is TGTGCCACCAGCAGAGGGACGGCAGGGGGCTTGACTGAAGCTTTCTTT.

This clonotype was observed a handful of times. The chain joins TRBV24-1 to TRBJ2-3; no reliable D call. Germline values: CDR1 KGHDR, CDR2 SFDVKD. V lost 4 bases, J lost 2 bases, and 15 bases lay in between. This CDR3 spans 16 amino acids. The CDR3 DNA follows: TGTGCCACCAGTGAGGGCTACTTACGCGCCACAGATACGCAGTATTTT. Its translation is CATSEGYLRATDTQYF.

This clonotype was recorded many times. The chain links TRBV5-4 to TRBJ2-3; 12 bases map to TRBD2. Looked up from germline, CDR1 is SGHNT and CDR2 is YYREEE (reference sequence). The CDR3 extends over 16 amino acids. The V segment lost 2 bases and the J segment 6 bases; nucleotides outside the gene matches: 7. CDR3 amino acids: CASSLLAGGNSDTQYF. In nucleotides, the CDR3 is TGTGCCAGCAGCTTACTAGCGGGGGGCAACTCGGATACGCAGTATTTT.

Ten or more counts support this clonotype. V is TRBV25-1 and J is TRBJ2-5, with TRBD2 identical over 7 bases. The CDR3 sequence is 15 residues long. With 5 bases clipped from V and 5 bases from J, the junction kept 11 bases outside the gene matches. Germline V gives CDR1 MGHDK, CDR2 SYGVNS. Here the CDR3 DNA reads TGTGCCAGCAGTCCTGATGGGGGGGGGAGGGAGACCCAGTACTTC. As protein: CASSPDGGGRETQYF.

This CDR3 reads CASSQEGGGAYSGANVLTF. DNA for the CDR3: TGTGCCAGCAGCCAAGAAGGCGGGGGGGCTTACTCTGGGGCCAACGTCCTGACTTTC. The J gene is TRBJ2-6, the V gene TRBV4-2; 9 nucleotides match TRBD2. Unmatched junction bases numbered 6, after V lost 0 bases and J lost 0 bases. This CDR3 has 19 amino acids. The germline V gene has CDR1 LGHNA and CDR2 YNFKEQ.

This clonotype was recorded a few times. CDR3 sequence: CASSLPTGAPYEQYF. The DNA for the CDR3 is TGTGCCAGCTCACTCCCGACAGGGGCGCCCTACGAGCAGTACTTC. This chain connects TRBV18 to TRBJ2-7; 8 bases align to TRBD1. V was pared by 4 bases and J by 2 bases, with 7 bases of the junction left unmatched. This CDR3 has 15 amino acids. Germline V gene sequence: CDR1 KGHSH, CDR2 LQKENI.

The sample holds many counts of this clonotype. The rearrangement joins TRBV20-1 to TRBJ2-5; maybe TRBD2 (6 bases). The length of the CDR3 is 14 residues. Trimming pared 3 bases from V and 5 bases from J, leaving 16 bases between. The germline V gene has CDR1 DFQATT and CDR2 SNEGSKA (reference sequence). Here the CDR3 reads CSARARASVETQYF. The DNA for the CDR3 is TGCAGTGCTAGGGCCAGGGCTAGCGTGGAGACCCAGTACTTC.

This clonotype has more than one count but fewer than ten. The chain has TRBV7-2 and TRBJ2-3; 10 bases line up with TRBD2. Germline CDR1 SGHTA, CDR2 FQGNSA. The CDR3 is 15 amino acids. V lost 3 bases to trimming and J lost 4 bases; unmatched junction nucleotides: 4. The CDR3 spells CASSFPGLAPDTQYF. The CDR3 DNA reads as TGTGCCAGCAGCTTCCCGGGACTAGCGCCAGATACGCAGTATTTT.

The J gene is TRBJ1-2, the V gene TRBV5-1, with unresolved D. Trimming removed 2 bases from V and 4 bases from J, with 9 bases in between. CDR1 and CDR2 (germline): SGHRS, YFSETQ. CDR3 length: 13 amino acids. The CDR3 nucleotides are TGCGCCAGCAGCTTAGGGCCCCTCTATGGCTACACCTTC. Amino acids: CASSLGPLYGYTF.

This clonotype has ten or more counts. The chain has TRBV12-3 or TRBV12-4 and TRBJ2-3, with 11 bases matching TRBD2. The junction had 9 bases not matched to a gene; V was cut back by 5 bases and J by 5 bases. This CDR3 is built from 16 residues. The CDR3 coding sequence is TGTGCCAGCAGTCTTAATAGCGGGGGGGCCCGAGATACGCAGTATTTT. Protein sequence: CASSLNSGGARDTQYF.

This clonotype was recorded at least ten times. The rearrangement joins TRBV6-5 to TRBJ2-5; D not certain. The germline gives CDR1 MNHEY, CDR2 SVGAGI. The CDR3 length is 12 residues. V lost 6 bases to trimming and J lost 3 bases, with 8 bases between them. In DNA, the CDR3 is TGTGCCAGCAGCTGGGGAAAAGAGACCCAGTACTTC. Its protein product is CASSWGKETQYF.

The V call is TRBV9, the J call TRBJ2-3; possible D gene TRBD1, 5 bases. The CDR3 extends over 16 amino acids. V was clipped by 3 bases and J by 0 bases, with 14 bases between them. Per the germline V gene, CDR1 is SGDLS and CDR2 is YYNGEE. Written as DNA, the CDR3 is TGTGCCAGCAGCGCCCGCCCTGACAGAAGCACAGATACGCAGTATTTT. Protein sequence: CASSARPDRSTDTQYF.

The chain links TRBV12-3 or TRBV12-4 to TRBJ2-1; 7 bases map to TRBD1. J was trimmed by 2 bases and V by 3 bases; bases with no gene match: 4. The CDR3 extends over 15 amino acids. CDR3 sequence: CASSLRQGTYNEQFF. CDR3 nucleotide sequence: TGTGCCAGCAGTTTGAGACAGGGAACCTACAATGAGCAGTTCTTC.

In this sample, this clonotype turned up many times. The genes are TRBV5-1 and TRBJ2-7, with D perhaps matching TRBD1 or TRBD2 (5 bases each). V was cut by 4 bases and J by 0 bases, with 14 bases left in between. CDR1 and CDR2 from the germline V gene are SGHRS and YFSETQ. The CDR3 length is 15 residues. CDR3 amino acids: CASSLGPGSSYEQYF. DNA for the CDR3: TGCGCCAGCAGCCTGGGGCCTGGGAGCTCCTACGAGCAGTACTTC.

This chain joins TRBV6-2 or TRBV6-3 and TRBJ2-2; D is uncertain. The V end lost 0 bases, the J end lost 8 bases, and 13 bases lay between the germline ends. Per the germline V gene, CDR1 is MNHEY and CDR2 is SVGEGT. This CDR3 has 15 residues. The CDR3 spells CASSYSKWPLGELFF. For the CDR3, the DNA is TGTGCCAGCAGTTACTCGAAATGGCCCCTGGGGGAGCTGTTTTTT.

The chain employs TRBV14 and TRBJ2-2; 9 bases align to TRBD1. The CDR3 consists of 15 residues. Germline V gene lookup returns CDR1 SGHDN and CDR2 FVKESK. Unmatched junction bases numbered 6, after V lost 4 bases and J lost 6 bases. CDR3 loop: CASSPWTGVAGELFF. The CDR3 nucleotides read TGTGCCAGCAGCCCGTGGACAGGGGTCGCCGGGGAGCTGTTTTTT.

This chain links TRBV20-1 with TRBJ2-7; D not certain. The CDR3 length is 11 residues. Germline V gene sequence: CDR1 DFQATT, CDR2 SNEGSKA (reference sequence). Trimming pared 6 bases from V and 3 bases from J, leaving 9 bases between. CDR3 sequence (DNA): TGCAGTGCAAGTTCAGACTACGAGCAGTACTTC. Protein product: CSASSDYEQYF.

This clonotype appeared a few times. The chain has TRBV5-1 and TRBJ2-7, with 10 bases matching TRBD1. Trimming took 4 bases from V and 6 from J; bases not matched to a gene: 10. This CDR3 comprises 15 residues. Germline V gives CDR1 SGHRS, CDR2 YFSETQ. CDR3 DNA sequence: TGCGCCAGCAGCCCCGGACAGGGGGGTCGACTCGAGCAGTACTTC. Its translation is CASSPGQGGRLEQYF.

This chain uses TRBV15 with TRBJ2-4, with D perhaps matching TRBD2 (6 bases). Germline V gene lookup returns CDR1 LNHNV and CDR2 YYDKDF (reference sequence). The CDR3 consists of 15 residues. V gave up 8 bases and J gave up 0 bases, with 14 bases separating them. As DNA, the CDR3 is TGTGCCACCGGAGCTGGAGCGGGAGCCAAAAACATTCAGTACTTC. It specifies CATGAGAGAKNIQYF.

This clonotype was seen repeatedly, ten times or more. This chain links TRBV7-9 with TRBJ2-2; D possibly corresponds to TRBD1 (5 bases). This CDR3 contains 14 residues. Germline CDR1 is SEHNR and CDR2 is FQNEAQ (reference sequence). V was clipped by 0 bases and J by 5 bases, with 7 bases between them. The CDR3 coding sequence is TGTGCCAGCAGCTTAGCCACAGGAACCGGGGAGCTGTTTTTT. This codes for CASSLATGTGELFF. Full variable domain (remainder filled in from reference TRBV7-9 and TRBJ2-2): DTGVSQNPRHKITKRGQNVTFRCDPISEHNRLYWYRQTLGQGPEFLTYFQNEAQLEKSRLLSDRFSAERPKGSFSTLEIQRTEQGDSAMYLCASSLATGTGELFFGEGSRLTVL.